The 21 T cell receptor beta chains in this list originate from one sample, sequenced in a study of cytomegalovirus exposure and HLA in healthy donors. The PCR was carried out with 60 Vbeta primers and 13 Jbeta primers. Profiled with immunoSEQ multiplex PCR; TCRdb holds only in-frame clones, not every one. This sample has 150,000 to 200,000 clones, with 78% found just once. The sample taken for sequencing was PBMCs. These receptors all stem from a woman aged 25 to 45 in good health and CMV-seropositive.

The chain recombines TRBV11-2 with TRBJ1-1; TRBD1 aligns across 8 bases. The CDR3 has 15 residues. After removal of 1 base from V and 2 bases from J, the junction contained 3 bases not matched to a gene. Looked up from germline, CDR1 is SGHAT and CDR2 is FQNNGV. CDR3 in DNA: TGTGCCAGCAGCTTAGTCACAGGGGGAAACACTGAAGCTTTCTTT. Its protein product is CASSLVTGGNTEAFF.

V gene TRBV19 combines with J gene TRBJ2-7, with 9 bases lining up with TRBD1. Germline CDR1 LNHDA, CDR2 SQIVND (reference sequence). V shed 10 bases and J 5 bases; nucleotides not matched to a gene: 6. This CDR3 contains 12 residues. In DNA, the CDR3 is TGTGCCACTAGGACAGGGGATCACGAGCAGTACTTC. This gives the protein CATRTGDHEQYF.

The DNA of the CDR3 is TGTGCCAGCACCAGGGGGAGATCATATGGCTACACCTTC. Its protein is CASTRGRSYGYTF. This chain connects TRBV2 to TRBJ1-2; 7 nucleotides agree with TRBD1. The CDR3 sequence is 13 residues long. The V segment lost 7 bases and the J segment 5 bases; nucleotides outside the gene matches: 7. From germline, CDR1 is SNHLY and CDR2 FYNNEI.

The chain carries TRBV19 and TRBJ2-2; D may be TRBD1 (6 bases). Germline-derived CDR1 and CDR2 are LNHDA and SQIVND (reference sequence). V lost 5 bases and J 4 bases, leaving 14 bases between the germline ends. There are 15 residues in the CDR3. The chain's CDR3 is CASSSTGWGTGELFF. CDR3 sequence (DNA): TGTGCCAGTAGTTCAACAGGGTGGGGCACCGGGGAGCTGTTTTTT.

This clone was observed a handful of times. The chain uses TRBV4-1 and TRBJ2-7, with D perhaps matching TRBD1 (5 bases). The germline V and J ends were trimmed by 0 bases and 2 bases, with 14 bases remaining between them. Germline V gene data show CDR1 as MGHRA and CDR2 as YSYEKL. CDR3 length equals 16 residues. The CDR3 sequence is CASSQEIQGSTYEQYF. For the CDR3, the DNA is TGCGCCAGCAGCCAAGAAATTCAGGGCTCTACCTACGAGCAGTACTTC.

This clone appeared once. The chain couples TRBV27 to TRBJ2-4; 11 nucleotides match TRBD1. Trimming cost V 5 bases and J 8 bases; bases outside gene matches: 8. The CDR3 consists of 15 residues. The germline CDR1 and CDR2 sequences are MNHEY and SMNVEV (reference sequence). The CDR3 coding sequence is TGTGCCAGCAGTCCTCCGGGACAGGGGGAACACATTCAGTACTTC. As protein: CASSPPGQGEHIQYF.

The gene calls are TRBV28 and TRBJ1-2, with TRBD1 as a possible D gene (5 bases). The CDR3 consists of 13 residues. Germline V gene lookup returns CDR1 MDHEN and CDR2 SYDVKM. Trimming pared 1 base from V and 6 bases from J, leaving 9 bases between. The CDR3 reads CASSLFQGDGYTF. In DNA, the CDR3 is TGTGCCAGCAGTTTATTTCAGGGTGATGGCTACACCTTC.

The chain links TRBV2 to TRBJ1-2; 9 positions match TRBD1. Per the germline V gene, CDR1 is SNHLY and CDR2 is FYNNEI. The CDR3 has 14 amino acids. J was trimmed by 6 bases and V by 7 bases; bases with no gene match: 9. The CDR3 sequence is CASTETGGTDGYTF. CDR3 DNA sequence: TGTGCCAGCACCGAGACAGGGGGTACGGATGGCTACACCTTC.

This clone has just a few counts. This chain uses TRBV2 with TRBJ2-3; D perhaps matches TRBD2 (6 bases). V was trimmed by 5 bases and J by 10 bases, leaving 16 bases between them. Germline V gene sequence: CDR1 SNHLY, CDR2 FYNNEI. CDR3 size: 13 residues. The CDR3 DNA sequence: TGTGCCAGCAGTACTGCCGGGAGTAGAGCGCAGTATTTT. Translated: CASSTAGSRAQYF.

J is TRBJ2-5 and V is TRBV4-1; D possibly corresponds to TRBD2 (6 bases). The germline V gene has CDR1 MGHRA and CDR2 YSYEKL. Trimming shortened V by 0 bases and J by 1 base, and 9 bases separated the two germline ends. The CDR3 is made up of 15 amino acids. The CDR3 is CASSQEGTRQETQYF. CDR3 DNA: TGCGCCAGCAGCCAAGAAGGGACTCGCCAAGAGACCCAGTACTTC.

This chain joins TRBV5-6 and TRBJ2-2; D gene unclear. The germline gives CDR1 SGHDT, CDR2 YYEEEE. V was trimmed by 2 bases and J by 10 bases, leaving 12 bases between them. The CDR3 is made up of 13 amino acids. Here the CDR3 DNA reads TGTGCCAGCAGCTTCCGGGTCTCCGTGGAGCTGTTTTTT. It specifies CASSFRVSVELFF. Complete variable domain (other parts from reference TRBV5-6 and TRBJ2-2): DAGVTQSPTHLIKTRGQQVTLRCSPKSGHDTVSWYQQALGQGPQFIFQYYEEEERQRGNFPDRFSGHQFPNYSSELNVNALLLGDSALYLCASSFRVSVELFFGEGSRLTVL.

This chain links TRBV2 with TRBJ2-1; 10 bases agree with TRBD2. Losses at the gene ends were 7 bases for V and 4 bases for J; bases not matched to a gene: 1. The CDR3 runs 13 residues. Germline CDR1 is SNHLY and CDR2 is FYNNEI. The CDR3 DNA reads as TGTGCCAGCATGACTAGCGGGTACAATGAGCAGTTCTTC. This translates into CASMTSGYNEQFF.

V is TRBV11-2 and J is TRBJ1-5; TRBD1 is a possible D gene (6 bases). CDR3 length equals 14 residues. V lost 3 bases and J lost 5, with 11 bases in between. Germline V gene lookup returns CDR1 SGHAT and CDR2 FQNNGV. The CDR3 sequence is CASSFTGTDQPQHF. For the CDR3, the DNA is TGTGCCAGCAGCTTTACAGGGACGGATCAGCCCCAGCATTTT. Using reference TRBV11-2 and TRBJ1-5 for the parts outside the CDR3, the full variable domain is EAGVAQSPRYKIIEKRQSVAFWCNPISGHATLYWYQQILGQGPKLLIQFQNNGVVDDSQLPKDRFSAERLKGVDSTLKIQPAKLEDSAVYLCASSFTGTDQPQHFGDGTRLSIL.

V usage is TRBV5-1 and J usage is TRBJ2-5; 9 bases map to TRBD1. Trimming cost V 4 bases and J 2 bases; bases outside gene matches: 6. The CDR3 runs to 15 residues. Germline V gene sequence: CDR1 SGHRS, CDR2 YFSETQ. CDR3 in DNA: TGCGCCAGCAGCCCGGGACAGGGAAGACAAGAGACCCAGTACTTC. Protein product: CASSPGQGRQETQYF.

V gene TRBV7-9 combines with J gene TRBJ1-2, with D unresolved. The length of the CDR3 is 16 residues. Germline V gene lookup returns CDR1 SEHNR and CDR2 FQNEAQ (reference sequence). V was shortened by 1 base and J by 6 bases, with 18 bases between the two germline ends. CDR3 DNA: TGTGCCAGCAGCTTAGGGTCGCGAAATCGCCCTGATGGCTACACCTTC. It is translated as CASSLGSRNRPDGYTF.

The chain uses TRBV7-2 and TRBJ2-1, with 7 positions matching TRBD2. The J segment lost 10 bases and the V segment lost 2 bases, leaving 8 bases of the junction unmatched. The CDR3 runs to 14 residues. The germline V gene has CDR1 SGHTA and CDR2 FQGNSA. The CDR3 bases are TGTGCCAGCAGCTTAACGAGGCTAGCGGTAGAGCAGTTCTTC. Translated: CASSLTRLAVEQFF.

V gene TRBV18 combines with J gene TRBJ1-1, with 7 bases lining up with TRBD1. Germline lookup yields CDR1 KGHSH and CDR2 LQKENI. The CDR3 covers 13 residues. Germline trimming cut 5 bases from V and 1 base from J; bases unmatched to any gene: 1. This chain's CDR3 is CASSGTANTEAFF. In DNA, the CDR3 is TGTGCCAGCTCAGGGACAGCGAACACTGAAGCTTTCTTT.

This chain uses TRBV6-5 with TRBJ1-3; 9 bases are shared with TRBD1. J lost 2 bases, V lost 6 bases, and 2 bases had no gene match. The CDR3 is made up of 14 amino acids. CDR1 is MNHEY, CDR2 SVGAGI, per germline. In nucleotides, the CDR3 is TGTGCCAGCAGCCGACAGGGGGCTGGAAACACCATATATTTT. Its translation is CASSRQGAGNTIYF.

V is TRBV20-1 and J is TRBJ2-7; D might be TRBD1 (7 bases). The CDR3 consists of 11 residues. The V gene lost 8 bases and the J gene lost 5 bases, with 13 bases spanning the gap. The germline CDR1 and CDR2 sequences are DFQATT and SNEGSKA (reference sequence). The CDR3 DNA reads TGCAGTTCAGGGGGGTGGAACGAGCAGTACTTC. It translates to CSSGGWNEQYF.

This sequence joins TRBV5-1 and TRBJ2-2; TRBD2 matches at 9 bases. CDR3 length: 16 residues. CDR1 is SGHRS, CDR2 YFSETQ, per germline. Trimming removed 5 bases from V and 7 bases from J; junction bases left unmatched: 12. DNA for the CDR3: TGCGCCAGCAGACCTACCAGCGGGGGGCCACTCGGGGAGCTGTTTTTT. Translating it yields CASRPTSGGPLGELFF.

The rearrangement links TRBV5-5 to TRBJ2-6; the D gene is possibly TRBD2 (5 bases). Germline V gene sequence: CDR1 SGHKS, CDR2 YYEKEE (reference sequence). With 4 bases removed from V and 0 bases from J, the gap between germline ends came to 11 bases. The CDR3 extends over 16 amino acids. Here the CDR3 DNA reads TGTGCCAGCAGCGCGGGCCTTCGCTCTGGGGCCAACGTCCTGACTTTC. The encoded protein is CASSAGLRSGANVLTF.